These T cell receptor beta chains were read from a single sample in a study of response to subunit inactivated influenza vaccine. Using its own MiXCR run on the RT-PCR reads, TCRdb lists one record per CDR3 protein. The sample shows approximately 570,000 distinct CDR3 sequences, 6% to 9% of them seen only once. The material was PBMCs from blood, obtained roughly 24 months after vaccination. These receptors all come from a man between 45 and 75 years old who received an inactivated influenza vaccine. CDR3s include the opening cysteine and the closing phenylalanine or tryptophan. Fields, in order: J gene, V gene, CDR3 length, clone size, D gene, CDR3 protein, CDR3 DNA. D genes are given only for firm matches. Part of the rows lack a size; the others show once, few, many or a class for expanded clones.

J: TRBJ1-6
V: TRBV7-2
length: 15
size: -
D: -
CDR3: CASSYLQGGNSPLHF
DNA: TGTGCCAGCAGCTACTTACAGGGAGGCAATTCACCCCTCCACTTT

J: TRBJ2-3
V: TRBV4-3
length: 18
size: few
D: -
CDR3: CASSQDPPNGRGRDTQYF
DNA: TGCGCCAGCAGCCAAGATCCCCCCAACGGGAGAGGAAGAGATACGCAGTATTTT

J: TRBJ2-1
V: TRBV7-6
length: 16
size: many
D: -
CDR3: CASSFEAGSSYNEQFF
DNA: TGTGCCAGCAGCTTTGAGGCGGGATCCTCCTACAATGAGCAGTTCTTC

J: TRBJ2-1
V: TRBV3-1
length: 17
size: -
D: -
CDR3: CACSQGGPYESYNEQFF
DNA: TGTGCCTGCAGCCAAGGGGGACCCTATGAGTCGTACAATGAGCAGTTCTTC

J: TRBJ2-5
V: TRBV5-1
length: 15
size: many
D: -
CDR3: CASNPGAGTQETQYF
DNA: TGCGCCAGCAATCCCGGGGCGGGAACCCAAGAGACCCAGTACTTC

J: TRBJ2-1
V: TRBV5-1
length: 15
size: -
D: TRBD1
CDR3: CASSPTGQEGNEQFF
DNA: TGCGCCAGCAGCCCCACGGGACAGGAGGGCAATGAGCAGTTCTTC

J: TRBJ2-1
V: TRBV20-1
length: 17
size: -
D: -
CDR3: CSARPFLLISSYNEQFF
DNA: TGCAGTGCTCGTCCCTTCCTACTTATTAGCTCCTACAATGAGCAGTTCTTC

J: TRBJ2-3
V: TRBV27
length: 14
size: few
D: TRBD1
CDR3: CASSLLGQGDTQYF
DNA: TGTGCCAGCAGTTTACTAGGACAGGGGGATACGCAGTATTTT

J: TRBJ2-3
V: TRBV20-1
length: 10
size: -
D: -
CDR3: CSAEQDTQYF
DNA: TGCAGTGCGGAACAAGATACGCAGTATTTT

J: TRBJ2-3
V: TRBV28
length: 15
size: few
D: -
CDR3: CASSFLSQTTDTQYF
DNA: TGTGCCAGCAGTTTTCTTTCGCAGACCACAGATACGCAGTATTTT

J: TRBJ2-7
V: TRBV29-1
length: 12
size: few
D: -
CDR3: CSVETETYEQYF
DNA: TGCAGCGTTGAAACGGAGACCTACGAGCAGTACTTC

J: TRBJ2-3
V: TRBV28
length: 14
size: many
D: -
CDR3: CASSSRASSDTQYF
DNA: TGTGCCAGCAGTTCTCGGGCCTCCTCGGATACGCAGTATTTT

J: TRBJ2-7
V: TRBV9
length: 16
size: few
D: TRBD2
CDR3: CASSPSSGRAAGEQYF
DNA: TGTGCCAGCAGCCCTTCTAGCGGGAGGGCCGCGGGCGAGCAGTACTTC

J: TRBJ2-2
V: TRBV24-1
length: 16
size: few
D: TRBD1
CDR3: CATSDGTGDDAGELFF
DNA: TGTGCCACCAGTGATGGGACAGGGGACGACGCCGGGGAGCTGTTTTTT

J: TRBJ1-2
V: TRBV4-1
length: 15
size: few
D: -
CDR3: CASSFPGGINYGYTF
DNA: TGCGCCAGCAGCTTCCCGGGAGGAATCAACTATGGCTACACCTTC

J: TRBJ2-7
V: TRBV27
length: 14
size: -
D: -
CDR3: CASWGTARPYEQYF
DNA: TGTGCCAGCTGGGGGACGGCGCGCCCCTACGAGCAGTACTTC

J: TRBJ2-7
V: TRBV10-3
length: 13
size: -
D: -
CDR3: CATQTGPRAWEYF
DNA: TGTGCCACCCAGACAGGCCCCCGGGCATGGGAGTACTTC

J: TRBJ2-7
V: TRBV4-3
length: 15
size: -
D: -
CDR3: CASSQDLYRVGEQYF
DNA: TGCGCCAGCAGCCAAGATCTCTACAGGGTGGGGGAGCAGTACTTC

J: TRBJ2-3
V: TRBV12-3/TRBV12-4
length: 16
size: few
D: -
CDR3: CASSFAGGGFTDTQYF
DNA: TGTGCCAGCAGTTTCGCCGGGGGAGGCTTCACAGATACGCAGTATTTT

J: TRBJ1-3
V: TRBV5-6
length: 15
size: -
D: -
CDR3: CASSQWGTSGNTIYF
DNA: TGTGCCAGCAGCCAGTGGGGTACCTCTGGAAACACCATATATTTT

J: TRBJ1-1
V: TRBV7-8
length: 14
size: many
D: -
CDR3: CASSFQDRNTEAFF
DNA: TGTGCCAGCAGCTTCCAGGACAGGAACACTGAAGCTTTCTTT

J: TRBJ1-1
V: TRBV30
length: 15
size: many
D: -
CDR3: CAWIPWGPMNTEAFF
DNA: TGTGCCTGGATACCATGGGGACCAATGAACACTGAAGCTTTCTTT

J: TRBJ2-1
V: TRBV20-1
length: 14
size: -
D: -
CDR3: CSASSRERYNEQFF
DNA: TGCAGTGCTAGCTCCAGGGAGAGATACAATGAGCAGTTCTTC

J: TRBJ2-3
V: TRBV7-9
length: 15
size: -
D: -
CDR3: CVDRDRITSPYTQYF
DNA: TGTGTCGACCGGGACCGTATTACCTCTCCGTATACGCAGTATTTT

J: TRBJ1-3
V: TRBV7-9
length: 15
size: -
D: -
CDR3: CASSYQRTHGNTIYF
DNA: TGTGCCAGCAGCTATCAGAGGACCCACGGAAACACCATATATTTT

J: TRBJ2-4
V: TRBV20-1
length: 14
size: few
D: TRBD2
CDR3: CSASLSGVKNIQYF
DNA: TGCAGTGCTAGTCTGAGCGGGGTCAAAAACATTCAGTACTTC

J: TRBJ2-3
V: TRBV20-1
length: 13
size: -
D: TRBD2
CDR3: CSVPTSGGHTQYF
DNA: TGCAGTGTCCCGACTAGCGGGGGGCATACGCAGTATTTT

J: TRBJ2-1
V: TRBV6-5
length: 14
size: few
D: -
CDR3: CASSLGGSRNEQFF
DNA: TGTGCCAGCAGTTTGGGTGGGAGCCGGAATGAGCAGTTCTTC

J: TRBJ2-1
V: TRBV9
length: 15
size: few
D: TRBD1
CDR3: CASSGQGELPGEQFF
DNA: TGTGCCAGCAGCGGACAGGGGGAACTTCCGGGGGAGCAGTTCTTC

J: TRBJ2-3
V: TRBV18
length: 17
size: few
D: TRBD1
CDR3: CASSVKTGQGFTDTQYF
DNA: TGTGCCAGCTCCGTCAAAACGGGACAGGGTTTCACAGATACGCAGTATTTT

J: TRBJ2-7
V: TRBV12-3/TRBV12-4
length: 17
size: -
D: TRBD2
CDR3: CASSLRTSGRFSYEQYF
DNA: TGTGCCAGCAGTTTAAGAACTAGCGGGAGGTTTTCCTACGAGCAGTACTTC

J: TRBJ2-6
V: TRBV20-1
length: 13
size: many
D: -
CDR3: CSAAGSGANVLTF
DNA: TGCAGTGCCGCGGGTTCTGGGGCCAACGTCCTGACTTTC

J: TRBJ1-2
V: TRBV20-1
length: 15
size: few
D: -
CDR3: CSLKNSVTGNYGYTF
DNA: TGCAGCCTGAAGAATTCCGTTACAGGGAATTATGGCTACACCTTC

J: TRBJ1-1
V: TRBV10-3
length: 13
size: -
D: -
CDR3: CAISGGVNTEAFF
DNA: TGTGCCATCAGTGGTGGGGTGAACACTGAAGCTTTCTTT

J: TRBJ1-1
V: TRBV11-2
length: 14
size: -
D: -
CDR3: CASCLPGPNTEAFF
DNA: TGTGCCAGCTGCCTCCCGGGACCCAACACTGAAGCTTTCTTT

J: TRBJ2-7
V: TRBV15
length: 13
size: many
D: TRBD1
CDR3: CATSRAPGTGQYF
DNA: TGTGCCACCAGCAGAGCACCCGGGACAGGGCAGTACTTC

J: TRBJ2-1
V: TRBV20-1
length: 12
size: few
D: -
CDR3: CSALQTYNEQFF
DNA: TGCAGTGCTCTACAAACCTACAATGAGCAGTTCTTC

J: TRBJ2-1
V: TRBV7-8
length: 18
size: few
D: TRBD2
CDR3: CASSFYPSGRESYNEQFF
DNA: TGTGCCAGCAGCTTTTACCCTAGCGGGCGGGAGTCCTACAATGAGCAGTTCTTC

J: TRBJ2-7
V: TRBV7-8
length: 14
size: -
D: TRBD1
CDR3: CASSSRDRGHEQYF
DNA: TGTGCCAGCAGCTCGCGGGACAGGGGACACGAGCAGTACTTC

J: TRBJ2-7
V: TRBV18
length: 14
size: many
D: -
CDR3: CASSPEGFDREQYF
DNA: TGTGCCAGCTCACCAGAGGGTTTTGACCGCGAGCAGTACTTC

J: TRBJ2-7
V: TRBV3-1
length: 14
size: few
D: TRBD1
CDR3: CASSSPGTGNEQYF
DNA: TGTGCCAGCAGCAGTCCCGGGACAGGGAACGAGCAGTACTTC

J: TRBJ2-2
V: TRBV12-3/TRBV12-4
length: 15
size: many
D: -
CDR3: CASSGPRILSGELFF
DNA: TGTGCCAGCAGCGGGCCAAGAATTCTCTCCGGGGAGCTGTTTTTT

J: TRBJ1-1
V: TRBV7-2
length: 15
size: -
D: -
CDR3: CASSLVPGGNTEAFF
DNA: TGTGCCAGCAGCTTAGTCCCGGGAGGGAACACTGAAGCTTTCTTT

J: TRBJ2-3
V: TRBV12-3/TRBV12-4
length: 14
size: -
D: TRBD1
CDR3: CASRQGEWTDTQYF
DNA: TGTGCCAGCAGGCAGGGGGAATGGACAGATACGCAGTATTTT

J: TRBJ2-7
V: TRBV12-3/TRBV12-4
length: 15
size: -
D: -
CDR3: CASGKDKDLRNEQYF
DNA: TGTGCCAGCGGCAAGGACAAGGACCTCCGGAACGAGCAGTACTTC

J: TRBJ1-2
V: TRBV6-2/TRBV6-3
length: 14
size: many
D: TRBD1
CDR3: CASRKTGESSGYTF
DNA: TGTGCCAGCAGAAAGACAGGGGAGAGCTCTGGCTACACCTTC

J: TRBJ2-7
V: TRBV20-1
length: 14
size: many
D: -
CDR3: CSARVDSSSYEQYF
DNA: TGCAGTGCTAGAGTGGACAGTAGCTCCTACGAGCAGTACTTC

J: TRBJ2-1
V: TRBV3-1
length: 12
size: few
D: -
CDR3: CASSRNSAEQFF
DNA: TGTGCCAGCAGCCGGAACAGCGCTGAGCAGTTCTTC